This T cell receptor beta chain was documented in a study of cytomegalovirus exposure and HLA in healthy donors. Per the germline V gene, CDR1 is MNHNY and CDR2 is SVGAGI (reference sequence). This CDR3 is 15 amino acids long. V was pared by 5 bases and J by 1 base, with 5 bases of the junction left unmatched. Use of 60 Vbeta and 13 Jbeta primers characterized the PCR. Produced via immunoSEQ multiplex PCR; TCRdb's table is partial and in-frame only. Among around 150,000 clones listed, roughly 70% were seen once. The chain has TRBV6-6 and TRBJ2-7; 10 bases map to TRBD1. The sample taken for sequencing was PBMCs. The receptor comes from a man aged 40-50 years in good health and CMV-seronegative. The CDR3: CASSTRTGGSYEQYF. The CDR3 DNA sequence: TGTGCCAGCAGTACGAGGACAGGGGGGTCCTACGAGCAGTACTTC.